The rows below give T cell receptor beta chains drawn from one sample of a study of cytomegalovirus exposure and HLA in healthy donors. The protocol was immunoSEQ multiplex PCR, while the TCRdb copy is restricted to in-frame clones and leaves out a portion. The data hold some 180,000 clones, with 76% observed a single time. The sequencing sample was made of PBMCs. The receptors originated from a woman in her 30s in good health and CMV-seropositive. CDR3s include the opening cysteine and the closing phenylalanine or tryptophan. The D gene is left open where the match is weak. A clone size is listed for some rows: how often the clone was seen (once, few, many), or a class if it is expanded.

v_call	j_call	clone_size	d_call	cdr3_nt	cdr3_aa
TRBV19	TRBJ2-7	few	NA	TGTGCCAGTAGGGACAGAGGCGGAACCTACGAGCAGTACTTC	CASRDRGGTYEQYF
TRBV13	TRBJ2-5	NA	TRBD2	TGTGCCAGCAGCTTAGTCGGTCTAGCGGCTTACCAAGAGACCCAGTACTTC	CASSLVGLAAYQETQYF
TRBV5-1	TRBJ1-1	NA	NA	TGCGCCAGCAGCGCGGGGGATACTGAAGCTTTCTTT	CASSAGDTEAFF
TRBV13	TRBJ1-2	few	NA	TGTGCCAGCAGCTTAACAGGGTATGGCTACACCTTC	CASSLTGYGYTF
TRBV2	TRBJ1-5	once	TRBD1	TGTGCCAGCAGCCAACAGGGGCGCAATCAGCCCCAGCATTTT	CASSQQGRNQPQHF
TRBV7-6	TRBJ1-5	NA	TRBD1	TGTGCCAGCAGCTTAGAGCCTCCGGACAGGGCTTGGGATCAGCCCCAGCATTTT	CASSLEPPDRAWDQPQHF
TRBV4-3	TRBJ2-1	NA	TRBD2	TGCGCCAGCAGCCATGGGACTAGCGGGGGAAGCTCCTACAATGAGCAGTTCTTC	CASSHGTSGGSSYNEQFF
TRBV4-1	TRBJ1-5	NA	NA	TGCGCCAGCTCCTCCGGGACACATAGCAATCAGCCCCAGCATTTT	CASSSGTHSNQPQHF
TRBV18	TRBJ1-6	NA	NA	TGTGCCAGCTCACCACCGAACAGTCTTAATTCACCCCTCCACTTT	CASSPPNSLNSPLHF
TRBV10-3	TRBJ1-1	many	NA	TGTGCCATCAGTGAGTCGCGGGGTAGGGACACTGAAGCTTTCTTT	CAISESRGRDTEAFF
TRBV4-1	TRBJ2-1	NA	TRBD2	TGCGCCAGCAGCCAAGCTAGCGGGGGGGCCTACAATGAGCAGTTCTTC	CASSQASGGAYNEQFF
TRBV5-4	TRBJ1-2	few	TRBD1	TGTGCCAGCAGCTCGGACAGGGGCTATGGCTACACCTTC	CASSSDRGYGYTF
TRBV7-2	TRBJ2-5	NA	TRBD2	TGTGCCAGCAGGGGGGGGAGAGGGCCCCAAGAGACCCAGTACTTC	CASRGGRGPQETQYF
TRBV7-2	TRBJ2-5	NA	TRBD1	TGTGCCAGCGGGGGGGGGACAGGGGCAGAGACCCAGCACTTC	CASGGGTGAETQHF
TRBV5-4	TRBJ2-1	NA	TRBD2	TGTGCCAGCAGCTGGCGGGGGGCATCTTCCAATGAGCAGTTCTTC	CASSWRGASSNEQFF
TRBV28	TRBJ1-5	NA	NA	TGTGCCAGCAGTTGGGGCGTCCGACAGCCCCAGCATTTT	CASSWGVRQPQHF
TRBV5-6	TRBJ1-3	NA	NA	TGTGCCAGCAGCTTGGGACAGGGAAACACCATATATTTT	CASSLGQGNTIYF
TRBV27	TRBJ2-1	once	NA	TGTGCCAGCAGGTGGAGACCATACAATGAGCAGTTCTTC	CASRWRPYNEQFF
TRBV28	TRBJ1-4	few	TRBD1	TGTGCCAGCAGTCGGGACAGGGGGAGGGAAAAACTGTTTTTT	CASSRDRGREKLFF
TRBV2	TRBJ1-5	few	NA	TGTGCCAGCAGTGAAAGGGGAAATCAGCCCCAGCATTTT	CASSERGNQPQHF
TRBV7-2	TRBJ1-4	NA	NA	TGTGCCAGCAGCCCCCAAGGGAGGTTGGGAAAACTGTTTTTT	CASSPQGRLGKLFF
TRBV7-9	TRBJ1-1	once	NA	TGTGCCAGCAGCTTAGATACCGGGTCGAACACTGAAGCTTTCTTT	CASSLDTGSNTEAFF
TRBV4-2	TRBJ1-2	NA	NA	TGTGCCAGCAGCCAATCCGGGGGGGTAGAATCTGGCTACACCTTC	CASSQSGGVESGYTF
TRBV19	TRBJ1-1	few	NA	TGTGCCAGAGGAGCGGGGGGCCCCTTGAACACTGAAGCTTTCTTT	CARGAGGPLNTEAFF
TRBV9	TRBJ2-2	NA	TRBD1	TGTGCCAGCAGCCCGGGACAGGGTGCCGGGGAGCTGTTTTTT	CASSPGQGAGELFF
TRBV18	TRBJ2-3	NA	NA	TGTGCCAGCTCACCACTCCAAGGGGGCACAGATACGCAGTATTTT	CASSPLQGGTDTQYF
TRBV28	TRBJ1-6	NA	NA	TGTGCCAGCAGCCGACGGGGAGGTTCACCCCTCCACTTT	CASSRRGGSPLHF
TRBV4-2	TRBJ2-5	NA	TRBD2	TGTGCCAGCAGCCAGGTACAGCGGGAGTACCAAGAGACCCAGTACTTC	CASSQVQREYQETQYF